This T cell receptor beta chain came from a study of blood T cell repertoires in COVID-19. There are 14 residues in the CDR3. From germline, CDR1 is KGHSH and CDR2 LQKENI. Trimming removed 5 bases from V and 3 bases from J; junction bases left unmatched: 7. TCRdb's copy holds only in-frame clones and misses some; the assay was immunoSEQ multiplex PCR. Among about 160,000 clones, approximately 81% were seen once, and the ten largest hold 13% to 15%. Material: peripheral blood. The chain uses TRBV18 and TRBJ2-7, with 7 bases that match TRBD1. The source is a man aged 18 to 29 with active or convalescent COVID-19. CDR3 sequence (DNA): TGTGCCAGCTCAAGTTTGGGACAGATCTACGAGCAGTACTTC. Protein product: CASSSLGQIYEQYF.